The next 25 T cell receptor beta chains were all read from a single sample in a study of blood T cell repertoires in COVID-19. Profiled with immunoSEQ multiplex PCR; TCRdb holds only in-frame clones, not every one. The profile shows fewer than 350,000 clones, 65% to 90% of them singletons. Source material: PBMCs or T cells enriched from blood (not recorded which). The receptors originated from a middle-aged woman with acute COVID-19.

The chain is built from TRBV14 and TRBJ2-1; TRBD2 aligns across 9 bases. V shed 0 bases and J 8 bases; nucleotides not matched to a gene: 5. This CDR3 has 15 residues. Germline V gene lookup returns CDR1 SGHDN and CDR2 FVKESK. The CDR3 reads CASSQEVAGVHEQFF. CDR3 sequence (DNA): TGTGCCAGCAGCCAAGAAGTAGCGGGAGTCCATGAGCAGTTCTTC.

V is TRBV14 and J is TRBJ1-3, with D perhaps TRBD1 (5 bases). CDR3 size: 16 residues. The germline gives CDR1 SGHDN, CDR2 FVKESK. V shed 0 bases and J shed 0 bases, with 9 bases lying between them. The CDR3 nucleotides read TGTGCCAGCAGCCAAGATCTCAGGGCCTCTGGAAACACCATATATTTT. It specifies CASSQDLRASGNTIYF.

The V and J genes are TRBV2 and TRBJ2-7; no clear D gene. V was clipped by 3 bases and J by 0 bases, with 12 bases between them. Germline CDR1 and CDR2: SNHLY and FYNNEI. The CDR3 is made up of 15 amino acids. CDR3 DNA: TGTGCCAGCAGTGAGGTTCTCCTGAGCTCCTACGAGCAGTACTTC. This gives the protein CASSEVLLSSYEQYF.

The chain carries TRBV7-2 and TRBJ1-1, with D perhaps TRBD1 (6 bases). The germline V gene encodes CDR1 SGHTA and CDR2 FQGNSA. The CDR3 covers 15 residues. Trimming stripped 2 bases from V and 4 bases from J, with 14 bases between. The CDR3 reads CASSLFGQGSTEAFF. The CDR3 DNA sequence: TGTGCCAGCAGCTTATTCGGCCAGGGGAGCACTGAAGCTTTCTTT.

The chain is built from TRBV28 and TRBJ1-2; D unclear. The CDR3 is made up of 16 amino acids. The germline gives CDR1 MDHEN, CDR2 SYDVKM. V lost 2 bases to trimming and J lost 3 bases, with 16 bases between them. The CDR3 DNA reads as TGTGCCAGCAGTTTAAGTGGGCAACATTTTGACTATGGCTACACCTTC. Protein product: CASSLSGQHFDYGYTF.

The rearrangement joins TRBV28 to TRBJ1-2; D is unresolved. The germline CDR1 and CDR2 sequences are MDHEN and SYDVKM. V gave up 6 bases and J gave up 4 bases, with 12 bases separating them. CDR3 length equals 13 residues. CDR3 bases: TGTGCCAGCAGCTCCCGGGATCGCTATGGCTACACCTTC. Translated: CASSSRDRYGYTF.

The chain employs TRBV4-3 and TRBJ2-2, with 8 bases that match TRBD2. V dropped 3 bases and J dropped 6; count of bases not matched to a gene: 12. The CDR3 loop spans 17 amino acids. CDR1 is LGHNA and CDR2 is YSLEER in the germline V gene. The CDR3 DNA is TGCGCCAGCAGCCATCAGACTCGGACCGGGGGGGCCGGGGAGCTGTTTTTT. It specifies CASSHQTRTGGAGELFF.

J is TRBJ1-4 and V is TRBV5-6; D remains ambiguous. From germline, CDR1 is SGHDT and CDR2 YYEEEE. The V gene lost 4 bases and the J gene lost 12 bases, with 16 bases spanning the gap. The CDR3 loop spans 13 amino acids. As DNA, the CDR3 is TGTGCCAGCAGCCTGGACTCTGGTAGAGAACTGTTTTTT. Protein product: CASSLDSGRELFF.

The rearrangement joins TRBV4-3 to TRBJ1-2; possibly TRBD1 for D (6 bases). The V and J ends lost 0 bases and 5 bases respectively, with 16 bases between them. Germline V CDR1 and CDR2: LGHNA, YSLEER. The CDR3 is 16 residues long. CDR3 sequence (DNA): TGCGCCAGCAGCCAAGATGCATCGACAGGTCGGTATGGCTACACCTTC. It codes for CASSQDASTGRYGYTF.

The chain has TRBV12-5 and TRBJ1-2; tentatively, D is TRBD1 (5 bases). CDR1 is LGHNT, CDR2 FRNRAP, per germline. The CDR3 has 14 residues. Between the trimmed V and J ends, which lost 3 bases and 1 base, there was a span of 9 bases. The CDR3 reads CASGFGHINYGYTF. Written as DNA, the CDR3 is TGTGCTAGTGGTTTTGGACACATTAACTATGGCTACACCTTC.

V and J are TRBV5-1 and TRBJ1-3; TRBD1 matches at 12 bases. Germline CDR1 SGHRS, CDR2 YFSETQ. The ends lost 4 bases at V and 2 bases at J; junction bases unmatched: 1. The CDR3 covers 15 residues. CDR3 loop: CASSRDRGPGNTIYF. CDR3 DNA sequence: TGCGCCAGCAGCAGGGACAGGGGGCCTGGAAACACCATATATTTT.

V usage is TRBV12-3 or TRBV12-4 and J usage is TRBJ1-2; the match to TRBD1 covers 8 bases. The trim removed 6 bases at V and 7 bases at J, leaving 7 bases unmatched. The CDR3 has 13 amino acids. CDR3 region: CASRTGASFGYTF. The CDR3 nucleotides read TGTGCCAGCAGGACAGGGGCGTCATTTGGCTACACCTTC.

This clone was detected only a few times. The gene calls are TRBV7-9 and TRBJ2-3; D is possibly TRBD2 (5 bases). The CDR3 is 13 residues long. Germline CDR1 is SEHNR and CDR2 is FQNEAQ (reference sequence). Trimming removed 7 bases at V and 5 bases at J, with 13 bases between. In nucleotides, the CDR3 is TGTGCCAGCAACTCACTAGGTGGAGATACGCAGTATTTT. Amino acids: CASNSLGGDTQYF.

CDR3 amino acids: CSVSIGGSNQPQHF. The DNA for the CDR3 is TGCAGCGTTTCAATAGGAGGGAGCAATCAGCCCCAGCATTTT. The chain joins TRBV29-1 to TRBJ1-5; D is unresolved. The CDR3 length is 14 residues. Trimming pared 5 bases from V and 1 base from J, leaving 12 bases between. CDR1 SQVTM and CDR2 ANQGSEA come from the germline V gene.

The CDR3, as DNA: TGCGCCAGCAGCTTAGGACAGGTGTACTCTGGAAACACCATATATTTT. Translated: CASSLGQVYSGNTIYF. The V gene is TRBV5-1, the J gene TRBJ1-3; 7 bases are shared with TRBD1. The CDR3 covers 16 residues. CDR1 and CDR2 from the germline V gene are SGHRS and YFSETQ. With V trimmed by 2 bases and J by 0 bases, 5 bases remained unmatched.

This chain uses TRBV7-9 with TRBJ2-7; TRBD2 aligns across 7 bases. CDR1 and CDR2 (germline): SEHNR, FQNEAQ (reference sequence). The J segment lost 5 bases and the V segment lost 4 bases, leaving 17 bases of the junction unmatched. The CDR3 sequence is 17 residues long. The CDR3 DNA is TGTGCCAGCAGCTCCCAAGGCAGCGCAACGGGGAGGGACGAGCAGTACTTC. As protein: CASSSQGSATGRDEQYF.

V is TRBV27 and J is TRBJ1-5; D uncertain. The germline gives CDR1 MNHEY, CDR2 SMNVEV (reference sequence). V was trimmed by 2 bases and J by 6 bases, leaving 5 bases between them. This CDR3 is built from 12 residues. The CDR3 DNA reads TGTGCCAGCAGTTTAATCGGTCAGCCCCAGCATTTT. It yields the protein CASSLIGQPQHF.

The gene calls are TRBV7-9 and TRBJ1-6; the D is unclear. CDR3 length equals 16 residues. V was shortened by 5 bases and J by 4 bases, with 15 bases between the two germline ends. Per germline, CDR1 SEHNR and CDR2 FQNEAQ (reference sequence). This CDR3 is CASSPRVSGYNSPLHF. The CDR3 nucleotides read TGTGCCAGCAGCCCCCGTGTGTCGGGGTATAATTCACCCCTCCACTTT.

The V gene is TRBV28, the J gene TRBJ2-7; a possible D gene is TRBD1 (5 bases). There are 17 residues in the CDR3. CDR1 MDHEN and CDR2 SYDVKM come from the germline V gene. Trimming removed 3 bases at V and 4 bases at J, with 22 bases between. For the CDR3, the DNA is TGTGCCAGCAGTTTCGTCCGTCACAGGTACGGAACATACGAGCAGTACTTC. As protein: CASSFVRHRYGTYEQYF.

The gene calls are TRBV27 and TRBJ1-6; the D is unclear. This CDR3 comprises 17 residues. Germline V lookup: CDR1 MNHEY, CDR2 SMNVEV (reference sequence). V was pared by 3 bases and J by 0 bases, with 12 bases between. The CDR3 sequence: CASSFGRMPSYNSPLHF. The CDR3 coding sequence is TGTGCCAGCAGTTTCGGTAGAATGCCCTCCTATAATTCACCCCTCCACTTT.

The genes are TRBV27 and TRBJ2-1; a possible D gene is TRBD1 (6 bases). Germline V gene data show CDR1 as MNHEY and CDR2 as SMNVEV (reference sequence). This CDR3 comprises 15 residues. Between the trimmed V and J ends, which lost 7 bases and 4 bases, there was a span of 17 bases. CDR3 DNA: TGTGCCAGCACCTCGGACAGCCTGCTTTACAATGAGCAGTTCTTC. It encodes CASTSDSLLYNEQFF.

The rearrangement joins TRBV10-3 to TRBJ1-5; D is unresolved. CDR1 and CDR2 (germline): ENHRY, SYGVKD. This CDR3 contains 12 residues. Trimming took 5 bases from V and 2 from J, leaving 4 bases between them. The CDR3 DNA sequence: TGTGCCATCAGTCCGGGCAATCAGCCCCAGCATTTT. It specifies CAISPGNQPQHF.

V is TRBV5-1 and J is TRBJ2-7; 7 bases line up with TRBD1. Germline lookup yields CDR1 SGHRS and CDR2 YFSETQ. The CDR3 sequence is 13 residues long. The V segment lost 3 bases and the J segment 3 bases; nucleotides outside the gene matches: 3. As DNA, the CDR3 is TGCGCCAGCAGCTGGGACAGAGGCTACGAGCAGTACTTC. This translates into CASSWDRGYEQYF.

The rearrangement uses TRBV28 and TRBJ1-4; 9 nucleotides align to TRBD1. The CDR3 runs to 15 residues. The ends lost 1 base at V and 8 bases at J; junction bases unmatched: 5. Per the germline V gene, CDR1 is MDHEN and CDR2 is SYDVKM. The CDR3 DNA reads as TGTGCCAGCAGTTTATTCACAGGGGGCCGGGAAAAACTGTTTTTT. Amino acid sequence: CASSLFTGGREKLFF.

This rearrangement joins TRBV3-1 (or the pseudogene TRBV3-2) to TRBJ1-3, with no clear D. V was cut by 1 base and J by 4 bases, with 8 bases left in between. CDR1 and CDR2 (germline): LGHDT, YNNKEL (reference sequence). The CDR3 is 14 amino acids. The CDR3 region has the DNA TGTGCCAGCAGCCAAGTCACAGAGGGAAACACCATATATTTT. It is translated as CASSQVTEGNTIYF.